The clone carrying this T cell receptor (beta chain) was seen a few times. Its antigen is unknown. This specimen comes from a study of identical twins. CDR1 is DFQATT and CDR2 is SNEGSKA in the germline V gene (reference sequence). J lost 2 bases, V lost 5 bases, and 12 bases had no gene match. The CDR3 is made up of 15 amino acids. Study-wide results and limits: Memory repertoires lacked the insertion deficit that abundant cord blood beta clonotypes showed. Conclusions were drawn cross-sectionally by statistical analysis, without following the same donors.

TCRdb re-analysed the 5' RACE reads in MiXCR, keeping a single row per CDR3 protein. The data hold around 510,000 distinct CDR3 sequences, with around an eighth observed a single time. Another study also made use of these data, one on yellow fever vaccine responses in identical twins.

The rearrangement links TRBV20-1 to TRBJ2-7; 7 bases fit TRBD2. This receptor was identified in a woman aged 18-29 years in good health. The source material was CD4+ T cells sorted from blood. The chain's CDR3 is CSADPLGSGTYEQYF. The CDR3 bases are TGCAGTGCTGACCCCTTGGGGAGCGGGACCTACGAGCAGTACTTC.